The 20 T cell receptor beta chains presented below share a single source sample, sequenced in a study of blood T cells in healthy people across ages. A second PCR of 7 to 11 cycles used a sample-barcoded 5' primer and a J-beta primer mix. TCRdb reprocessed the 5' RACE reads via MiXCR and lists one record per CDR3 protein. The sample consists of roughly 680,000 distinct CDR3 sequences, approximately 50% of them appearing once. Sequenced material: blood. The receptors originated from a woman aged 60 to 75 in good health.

The CDR3 nucleotides read TGCAGTGCTAGAGTTTTCGCGGGGGGCACAGATACGCAGTATTTT. Its translation: CSARVFAGGTDTQYF. The V and J genes are TRBV20-1 and TRBJ2-3, with 7 bases aligning to TRBD2. Germline CDR1 DFQATT, CDR2 SNEGSKA (reference sequence). The ends lost 1 base at V and 1 base at J; junction bases unmatched: 5. CDR3 length: 15 residues.

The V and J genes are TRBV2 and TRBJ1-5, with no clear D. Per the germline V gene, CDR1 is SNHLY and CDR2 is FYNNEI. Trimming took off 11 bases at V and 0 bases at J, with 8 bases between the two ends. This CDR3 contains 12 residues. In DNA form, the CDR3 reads TGTGCCGGAGGAGTTAGCAATCAGCCCCAGCATTTT. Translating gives CAGGVSNQPQHF.

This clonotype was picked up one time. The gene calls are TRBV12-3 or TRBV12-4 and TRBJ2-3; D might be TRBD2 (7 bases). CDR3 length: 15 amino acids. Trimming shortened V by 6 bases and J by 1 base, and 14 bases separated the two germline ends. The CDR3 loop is CASRPFGGRTDTQYF. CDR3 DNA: TGTGCCAGCAGGCCATTCGGGGGGCGCACAGATACGCAGTATTTT.

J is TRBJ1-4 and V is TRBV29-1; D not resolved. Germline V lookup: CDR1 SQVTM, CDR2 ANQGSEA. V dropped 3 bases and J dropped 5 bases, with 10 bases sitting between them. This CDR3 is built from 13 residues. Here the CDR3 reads CSVDSPANEKLFF. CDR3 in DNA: TGCAGCGTTGATAGTCCGGCGAATGAAAAACTGTTTTTT.

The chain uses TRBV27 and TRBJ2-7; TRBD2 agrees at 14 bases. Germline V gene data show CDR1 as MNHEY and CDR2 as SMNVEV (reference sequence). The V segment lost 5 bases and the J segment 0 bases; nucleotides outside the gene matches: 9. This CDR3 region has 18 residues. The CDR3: CASSPGTSGSPSSYEQYF. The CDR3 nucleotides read TGTGCCAGCAGTCCCGGGACTAGCGGGAGCCCGAGCTCCTACGAGCAGTACTTC.

CDR3 nucleotides: TGTGCCAGCCGGGACTCCACCTACGAGCAGTACTTC. Amino acid sequence: CASRDSTYEQYF. J is TRBJ2-7 and V is TRBV28; a weak D match, TRBD2 (6 bases). This CDR3 has 12 residues. Trimming shortened V by 8 bases and J by 2 bases, and 10 bases separated the two germline ends. Germline values: CDR1 MDHEN, CDR2 SYDVKM.

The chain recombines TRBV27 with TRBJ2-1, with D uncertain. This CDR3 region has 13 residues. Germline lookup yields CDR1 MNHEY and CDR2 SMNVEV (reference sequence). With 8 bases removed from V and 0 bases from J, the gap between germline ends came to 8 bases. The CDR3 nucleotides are TGTGCCAGCGCGGCCAGCTCCTACAATGAGCAGTTCTTC. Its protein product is CASAASSYNEQFF.

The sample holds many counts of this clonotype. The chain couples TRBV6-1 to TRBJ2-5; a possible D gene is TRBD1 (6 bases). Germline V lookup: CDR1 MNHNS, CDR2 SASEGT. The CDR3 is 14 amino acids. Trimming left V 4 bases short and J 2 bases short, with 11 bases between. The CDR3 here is CASSAGTIQETQYF. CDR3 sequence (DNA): TGTGCCAGCAGTGCAGGGACAATACAAGAGACCCAGTACTTC.

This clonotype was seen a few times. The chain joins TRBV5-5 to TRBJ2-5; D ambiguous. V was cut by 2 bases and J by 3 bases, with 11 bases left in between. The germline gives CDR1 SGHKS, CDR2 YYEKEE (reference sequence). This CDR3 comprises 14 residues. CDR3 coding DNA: TGTGCCAGCAGCTTAATACCTGCTAAAGAGACCCAGTACTTC. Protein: CASSLIPAKETQYF.

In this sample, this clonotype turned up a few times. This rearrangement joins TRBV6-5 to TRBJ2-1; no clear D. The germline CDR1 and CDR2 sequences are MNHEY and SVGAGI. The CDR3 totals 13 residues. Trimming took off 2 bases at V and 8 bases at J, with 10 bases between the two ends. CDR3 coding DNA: TGTGCCAGCAGTTACAAGGGATACGATGAGCAGTTCTTC. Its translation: CASSYKGYDEQFF.

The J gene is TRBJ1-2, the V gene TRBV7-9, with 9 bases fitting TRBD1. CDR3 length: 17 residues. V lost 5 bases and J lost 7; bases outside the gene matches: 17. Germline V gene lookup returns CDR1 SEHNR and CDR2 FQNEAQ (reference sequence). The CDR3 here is CASSIGTGLVWSTGYTF. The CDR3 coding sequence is TGTGCCAGCAGCATCGGGACAGGGTTGGTTTGGTCCACTGGCTACACCTTC.

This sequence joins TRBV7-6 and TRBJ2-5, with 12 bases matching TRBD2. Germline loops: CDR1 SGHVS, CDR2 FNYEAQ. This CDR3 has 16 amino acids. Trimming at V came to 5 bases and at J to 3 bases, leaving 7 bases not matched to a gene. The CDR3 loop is CASSPSGRAREETQYF. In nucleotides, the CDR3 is TGTGCCAGCAGCCCTAGCGGGAGGGCCAGAGAAGAGACCCAGTACTTC. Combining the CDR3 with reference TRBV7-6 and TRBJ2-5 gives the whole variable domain GAGVSQSPRYKVTKRGQDVALRCDPISGHVSLYWYRQALGQGPEFLTYFNYEAQQDKSGLPNDRFSAERPEGSISTLTIQRTEQRDSAMYRCASSPSGRAREETQYFGPGTRLLVL.

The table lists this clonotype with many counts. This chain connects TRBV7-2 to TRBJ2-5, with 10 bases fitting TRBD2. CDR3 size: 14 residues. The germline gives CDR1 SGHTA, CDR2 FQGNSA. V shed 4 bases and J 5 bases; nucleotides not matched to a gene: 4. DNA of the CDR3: TGTGCCAGCAGCTCAGGGACTAGCGTCGAGACCCAGTACTTC. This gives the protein CASSSGTSVETQYF.

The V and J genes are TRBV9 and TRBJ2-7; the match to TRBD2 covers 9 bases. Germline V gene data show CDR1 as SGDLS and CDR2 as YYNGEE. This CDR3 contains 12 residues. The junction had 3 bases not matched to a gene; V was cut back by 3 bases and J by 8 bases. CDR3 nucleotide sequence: TGTGCCAGCAGCGCAGGGACTAGCCAGCAGTACTTC. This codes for CASSAGTSQQYF.

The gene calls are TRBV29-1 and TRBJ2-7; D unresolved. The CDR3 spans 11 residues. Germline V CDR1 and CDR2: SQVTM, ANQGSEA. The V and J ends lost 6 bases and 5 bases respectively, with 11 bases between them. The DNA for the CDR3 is TGCAGCGTACGAGGCCAGGACGAGCAGTACTTC. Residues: CSVRGQDEQYF.

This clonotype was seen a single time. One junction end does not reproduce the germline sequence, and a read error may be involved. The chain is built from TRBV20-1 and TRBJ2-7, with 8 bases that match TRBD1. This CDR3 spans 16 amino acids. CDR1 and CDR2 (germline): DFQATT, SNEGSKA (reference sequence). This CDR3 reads CGARDQRQGKAYEQYF. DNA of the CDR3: TGCGGTGCTAGAGATCAGCGACAGGGGAAGGCGTACGAGCAGTACTTC.

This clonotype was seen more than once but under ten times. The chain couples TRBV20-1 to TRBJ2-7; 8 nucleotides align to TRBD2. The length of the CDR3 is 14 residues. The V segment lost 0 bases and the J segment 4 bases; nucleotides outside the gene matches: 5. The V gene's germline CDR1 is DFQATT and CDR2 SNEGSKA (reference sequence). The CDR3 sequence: CSARELAAVYEQYF. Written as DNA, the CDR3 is TGCAGTGCTAGAGAACTAGCGGCAGTTTACGAGCAGTACTTC.

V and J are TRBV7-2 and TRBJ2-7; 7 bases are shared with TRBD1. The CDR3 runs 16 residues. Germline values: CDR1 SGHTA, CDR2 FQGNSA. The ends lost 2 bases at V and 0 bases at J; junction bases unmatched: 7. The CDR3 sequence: CASSLTGTASSYEQYF. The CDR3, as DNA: TGTGCCAGCAGCTTAACAGGGACAGCCAGCTCCTACGAGCAGTACTTC.

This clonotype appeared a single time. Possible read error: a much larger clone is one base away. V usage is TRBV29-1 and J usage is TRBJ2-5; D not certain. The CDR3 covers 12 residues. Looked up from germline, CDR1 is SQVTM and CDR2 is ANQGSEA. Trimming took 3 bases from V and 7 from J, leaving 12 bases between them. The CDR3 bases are TGCAGCGTTGATGCTAGTTCTGGGACCCAGTACTTC. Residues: CSVDASSGTQYF. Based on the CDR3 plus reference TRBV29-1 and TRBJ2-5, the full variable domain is SAVISQKPSRDICQRGTSLTIQCQVDSQVTMMFWYRQQPGQSLTLIATANQGSEATYESGFVIDKFPISRPNLTFSTLTVSNMSPEDSSIYLCSVDASSGTQYFGPGTRLLVL.

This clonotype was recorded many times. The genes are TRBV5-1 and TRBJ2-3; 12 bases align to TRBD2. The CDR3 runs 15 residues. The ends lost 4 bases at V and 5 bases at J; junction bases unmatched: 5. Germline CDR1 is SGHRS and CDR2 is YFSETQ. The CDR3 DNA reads TGCGCCAGCAGCCCGACTAGCGGGAGCCGAGATACGCAGTATTTT. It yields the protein CASSPTSGSRDTQYF.